Shown below are 18 T cell receptor beta chains from a single sample sequenced in a study of regulatory T cells in long-lasting Graves disease. The time point is: newly diagnosed GD, antithyroid drugs for less than 3 months. PBMCs were the source of the RNA used for TCR sequencing. Construction of TCR beta libraries relied on iRepertoire HTBI primers and on Arm-PCR targeting CDR3 regions. One entry per CDR3 protein results from TCRdb running MiXCR on the multiplex PCR reads. The profile shows about 540,000 distinct CDR3 sequences, approximately 15% of them singletons. The data were also submitted as part of a second study, on T cells in Graves' hyperthyroidism and ophthalmopathy.

Specimen: peripheral blood mononuclear cells (PBMCs), collected at new diagnosis, from a patient treated with antithyroid drugs. All receptors derive from a man aged 30 to 39 with Graves disease.

In regard to this clonotype: Given a much more abundant clone one base away, this may be a read error. This chain links TRBV6-5 with TRBJ1-4; 7 nucleotides match TRBD1. The junction had 7 bases not matched to a gene; V was cut back by 0 bases and J by 3 bases. CDR1 and CDR2 from the germline V gene are MNHEY and SVGAGI. The CDR3 has 17 amino acids. The CDR3 DNA follows: TGTGCCAGCAGTTACTCTAAAGGACAGGCGGCTAATGAAAAACTGTTTTTT. The encoded protein is CASSYSKGQAANEKLFF.

With respect to this clonotype: The junction differs from germline at one of its ends, possibly a read error. This sequence joins TRBV20-1 and TRBJ2-6; D unclear. From germline, CDR1 is DFQATT and CDR2 SNEGSKA (reference sequence). This CDR3 comprises 12 residues. The CDR3 DNA reads as TGCAGTGCAATCACCTCAGCCAACGTCCCGACTTTC. Its translation: CSAITSANVPTF.

This clonotype was recorded a few times. This chain connects TRBV20-1 to TRBJ2-3, with TRBD2 matching 7 bases. This CDR3 is built from 14 residues. Trimming removed 6 bases from V and 2 bases from J; junction bases left unmatched: 8. Germline V gene lookup returns CDR1 DFQATT and CDR2 SNEGSKA (reference sequence). The CDR3 here is CSASSQRDTDTQYF. DNA of the CDR3: TGCAGTGCCTCTAGCCAGCGGGACACAGATACGCAGTATTTT.

This clonotype was counted at least ten times. This chain links TRBV20-1 with TRBJ1-5; D remains unclear. Germline V gene sequence: CDR1 DFQATT, CDR2 SNEGSKA (reference sequence). This CDR3 comprises 13 residues. Trimming removed 6 bases at V and 8 bases at J, with 17 bases between. Here the CDR3 reads CSAAGNRREPQHF. The CDR3 region has the DNA TGCAGTGCGGCCGGAAATAGGAGGGAGCCCCAGCATTTT.

This clonotype has ten or more counts. The chain is built from TRBV5-1 and TRBJ2-2; 8 bases map to TRBD1. The CDR3 sequence is 18 residues long. Germline lookup yields CDR1 SGHRS and CDR2 YFSETQ. V was clipped by 4 bases and J by 3 bases; unmatched bases: 14. The CDR3 DNA reads as TGCGCCAGCAGCAAACTTCCCCAGGGGGCGGACTACACCGGGGAGCTGTTTTTT. Amino acids: CASSKLPQGADYTGELFF.

This clonotype has only a few counts. This may stem from a read error, because a much larger clone lies one nucleotide away. This CDR3 fails to terminate in the conserved phenylalanine or tryptophan, so it likely reflects a read error. The chain joins TRBV7-2 to TRBJ1-1; 8 bases agree with TRBD1. The CDR3 runs to 14 residues. CDR1 and CDR2 from the germline V gene are SGHTA and FQGNSA. V dropped 1 base and J dropped 7; count of bases not matched to a gene: 5. CDR3 amino acids: CASSLGTGSFEAFL. The CDR3 region has the DNA TGTGCCAGCAGCTTAGGGACAGGGTCTTTTGAAGCTTTCCTT.

This clonotype was seen repeatedly, ten times or more. J is TRBJ2-1 and V is TRBV20-1; D possibly matches TRBD1 or TRBD2 (6 bases each). The CDR3 loop spans 14 amino acids. Trimming cost V 5 bases and J 0 bases, with 11 bases left between them. The germline V gene has CDR1 DFQATT and CDR2 SNEGSKA (reference sequence). CDR3 region: CSARGTYSYNEQFF. The DNA of the CDR3 is TGCAGTGCTCGCGGGACATACTCCTACAATGAGCAGTTCTTC.

This clonotype was picked up many times. The chain combines TRBV12-3 or TRBV12-4 with TRBJ2-1, with 13 bases identical to TRBD2. This CDR3 comprises 15 residues. Germline trimming cut 6 bases from V and 10 bases from J; bases unmatched to any gene: 9. The CDR3 here is CASSTTSGRAGEQFF. The CDR3 DNA is TGTGCCAGCAGCACCACTAGCGGGAGGGCCGGGGAGCAGTTCTTC.

J is TRBJ2-5 and V is TRBV9; TRBD1 matches 9 bases. Germline CDR1 SGDLS, CDR2 YYNGEE. The CDR3 runs 17 residues. Unmatched junction bases numbered 12, after V lost 3 bases and J lost 3 bases. Written as DNA, the CDR3 is TGTGCCAGCAGCGATACAGGGGGCTTTTCGACGAAAGAGACCCAGTACTTC. Amino acids: CASSDTGGFSTKETQYF.

This clonotype was recorded at least ten times. The CDR3 sequence: CASSLEGKTSGIAKNIQYF. DNA of the CDR3: TGTGCCAGCAGCTTAGAGGGGAAGACTAGCGGGATAGCCAAAAACATTCAGTACTTC. The genes are TRBV7-8 and TRBJ2-4; TRBD2 agrees at 11 bases. There are 19 residues in the CDR3. The germline V gene has CDR1 SGHVS and CDR2 FQNEAQ. V lost 1 base and J lost 0; bases outside the gene matches: 8.

This clonotype was counted many times. The V gene is TRBV10-1, the J gene TRBJ1-5; possibly TRBD1 for D (6 bases). The CDR3 sequence is 15 residues long. The V end lost 9 bases, the J end lost 3 bases, and 18 bases lay between the germline ends. Germline CDR1 is WNHNN and CDR2 is SYGVQD (reference sequence). The CDR3 DNA reads TGCGCCAGTATACGGGGTGGACAGACCAATCAGCCCCAGCATTTT. This sequence encodes CASIRGGQTNQPQHF.

This clonotype turned up a few times. The chain has TRBV7-8 and TRBJ2-7; tentative D call: TRBD2 (6 bases). Germline loops: CDR1 SGHVS, CDR2 FQNEAQ. The CDR3 has 15 residues. V was pared by 5 bases and J by 6 bases, with 20 bases between. The CDR3 nucleotides are TGTGCCAGCAGCCAACCCGTGGCGGGAAAGCTCGAGCAGTACTTC. Translated: CASSQPVAGKLEQYF.

There are a few counts of this clonotype. The chain is built from TRBV27 and TRBJ2-7; perhaps TRBD1 as D (5 bases). V lost 5 bases and J lost 0, with 11 bases in between. Germline lookup yields CDR1 MNHEY and CDR2 SMNVEV (reference sequence). This CDR3 has 14 residues. The CDR3 DNA is TGTGCCAGCAGTCCAGTGACAGTCTCCTACGAGCAGTACTTC. Translated, it gives CASSPVTVSYEQYF.

A few counts support this clonotype. The rearrangement links TRBV5-1 to TRBJ2-7, with D hard to call. Germline CDR1 SGHRS, CDR2 YFSETQ. V lost 1 base and J 6 bases, leaving 11 bases between the germline ends. This CDR3 is built from 13 residues. The CDR3: CASSLFELSEQYF. The CDR3 DNA reads TGCGCCAGCAGCTTGTTTGAGCTCTCCGAGCAGTACTTC.

The chain recombines TRBV5-1 with TRBJ2-3; 7 nucleotides align to TRBD2. V lost 1 base to trimming and J lost 0 bases; unmatched junction nucleotides: 5. Germline V gives CDR1 SGHRS, CDR2 YFSETQ. The CDR3 length is 16 residues. The CDR3 region is CASSLRAGRSTDTQYF. CDR3 nucleotide sequence: TGCGCCAGCAGCTTGAGAGCGGGAAGGAGCACAGATACGCAGTATTTT. Drawing the rest from reference TRBV5-1 and TRBJ2-3, the complete variable domain is KAGVTQTPRYLIKTRGQQVTLSCSPISGHRSVSWYQQTPGQGLQFLFEYFSETQRNKGNFPGRFSGRQFSNSRSEMNVSTLELGDSALYLCASSLRAGRSTDTQYFGPGTRLTVL.

The chain combines TRBV20-1 with TRBJ2-3; 14 bases line up with TRBD2. The CDR3 consists of 15 residues. Germline V gives CDR1 DFQATT, CDR2 SNEGSKA (reference sequence). Unmatched junction bases numbered 4, after V lost 2 bases and J lost 6 bases. The CDR3 DNA reads TGCAGTGCTAGACGGACTAGCGGGAGGCCGGATACGCAGTATTTT. Translating gives CSARRTSGRPDTQYF.

This clonotype occurred many times. The chain links TRBV2 to TRBJ2-3; D might be TRBD2 (6 bases). Germline CDR1 SNHLY, CDR2 FYNNEI. The V gene lost 5 bases and the J gene lost 0 bases, with 9 bases spanning the gap. CDR3 length: 14 residues. The CDR3, as DNA: TGTGCCAGCAGTCAACGGGGGAGCACAGATACGCAGTATTTT. Translated, it gives CASSQRGSTDTQYF.

This clonotype was seen many times. The chain joins TRBV11-3 to TRBJ2-1, with 12 bases aligning to TRBD2. This CDR3 has 15 residues. V trimming: 1 base; J trimming: 9 bases; junction bases outside the gene matches: 4. Germline V CDR1 and CDR2: SGHNT, YENEEA. This CDR3 is CASSLGLAGEGEQFF. CDR3 in DNA: TGTGCCAGCAGCTTAGGACTAGCGGGAGAGGGTGAGCAGTTCTTC. Variable domain in full (rest from reference TRBV11-3 and TRBJ2-1): EAGVVQSPRYKIIEKKQPVAFWCNPISGHNTLYWYLQNLGQGPELLIRYENEEAVDDSQLPKDRFSAERLKGVDSTLKIQPAELGDSAVYLCASSLGLAGEGEQFFGPGTRLTVL.